The clone carrying this T cell receptor (beta chain) was seen only a few times. Its antigen is undetermined. This sample is drawn from a study of blood T cells in healthy people across ages. The study's findings and limits: Possibly, changes in expanded clonotypes were confounded because donor CMV status was unknown.

CDR3 length: 13 amino acids. With 2 bases removed from V and 7 bases from J, the gap between germline ends came to 10 bases. Looked up from germline, CDR1 is SGHRS and CDR2 is YFSETQ. Primed by a sample-barcoded 5' primer and a J-beta primer mix, a second PCR proceeded for about 6 to 12 cycles. TCRdb called the 5' RACE reads again in MiXCR, with one record for every CDR3 protein. Of some 1.4 million distinct CDR3 sequences in the sample, approximately 42% were seen once. The V and J genes are TRBV5-1 and TRBJ2-1; D gene unclear. Specimen: blood. This receptor was taken from a young woman in good health. The CDR3 loop is CASSFGPPNEQFF. For the CDR3, the DNA is TGCGCCAGCAGCTTCGGCCCTCCTAATGAGCAGTTCTTC.